This T cell receptor beta chain was observed in a study of blood T cell repertoires in COVID-19. The wider study: Samples of COVID-19 (acute and convalescent) were obtained from the United States, Italy and Spain. T cells, B-cell-depleted T cells, or PBMCs supplied cDNA or gDNA.

The ends were cut back, 3 bases at V and 6 bases at J, with 14 bases in the middle. The germline V gene encodes CDR1 MRHNA and CDR2 SNTAGT. The CDR3 has 14 amino acids. Original analysis: Estimation of nucleated cell counts relied on the amplification of reference gene primers. Generated by immunoSEQ multiplex PCR, the TCRdb table keeps only in-frame clones and is missing some. That table furnishes V, J and clone size, whereas the DNA furnished D and trimming. This sample yields 100,000 to 110,000 clones, of which approximately 81% are seen a single time; roughly 13% belongs to the top ten. Specimen: peripheral blood. The chain carries TRBV6-4 and TRBJ1-2, with unresolved D. The sequence was obtained from a human donor in a cohort sampled during active COVID-19. CDR3 loop: CASSDSDTLHGYTF. The CDR3 nucleotides read TGTGCCAGCAGTGATTCCGACACCCTCCATGGCTACACCTTC.